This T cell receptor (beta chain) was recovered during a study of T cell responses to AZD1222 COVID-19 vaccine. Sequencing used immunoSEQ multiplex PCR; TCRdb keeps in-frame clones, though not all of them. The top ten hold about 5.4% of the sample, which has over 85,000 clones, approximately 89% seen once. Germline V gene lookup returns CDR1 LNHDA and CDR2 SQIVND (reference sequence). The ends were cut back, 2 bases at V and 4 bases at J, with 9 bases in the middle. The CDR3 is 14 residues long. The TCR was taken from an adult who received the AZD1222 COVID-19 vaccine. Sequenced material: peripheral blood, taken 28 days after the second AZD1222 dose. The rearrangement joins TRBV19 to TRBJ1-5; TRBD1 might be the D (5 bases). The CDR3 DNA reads TGTGCCAGTAGTATAATGGGGGGAAATCAGCCCCAGCATTTT. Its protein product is CASSIMGGNQPQHF.